These 9 T cell receptor beta chains share one sample of origin, sequenced in a study of T-cell memory formation after mild COVID-19. TCRdb redid the calling of the 5' RACE reads with MiXCR, one entry per CDR3 protein. The sample records a few hundred thousand distinct CDR3 sequences, 24% being singletons. Sequences were obtained from PBMCs or a T cell subset sorted from them (not recorded which). Receptor source: an adult woman who had mild COVID-19 (a few samples of this study predate the infection). Cell type and time point are not known.

V usage is TRBV4-2 and J usage is TRBJ2-3; 7 nucleotides match TRBD2. CDR3 size: 17 residues. The ends lost 1 base at V and 1 base at J; junction bases unmatched: 8. The germline CDR1 and CDR2 sequences are LGHNA and YNFKEQ. The CDR3 loop is CASSQATGLERTDTQYF. The CDR3 coding sequence is TGTGCCAGCAGCCAAGCCACCGGACTAGAACGCACAGATACGCAGTATTTT.

This clonotype was counted at least ten times. The chain joins TRBV6-2 or TRBV6-3 to TRBJ1-1; unclear D gene. Germline V gene lookup returns CDR1 MNHEY and CDR2 SVGEGT. The length of the CDR3 is 13 residues. The germline V and J ends were trimmed by 0 bases and 5 bases, with 7 bases remaining between them. This CDR3 is CASSYSRSTEAFF. In DNA form, the CDR3 reads TGTGCCAGCAGTTACTCTCGGTCGACTGAAGCTTTCTTT.

V gene TRBV29-1 combines with J gene TRBJ2-2, with TRBD1 identical over 8 bases. This CDR3 has 14 amino acids. V dropped 7 bases and J dropped 3; count of bases not matched to a gene: 7. Germline assignment: CDR1 SQVTM and CDR2 ANQGSEA. CDR3 sequence: CSARGQPDTGELFF. The CDR3, as DNA: TGCAGCGCCAGGGGGCAACCGGACACCGGGGAGCTGTTTTTT.

Only a few counts were recorded for this clonotype. The V and J genes are TRBV11-2 and TRBJ2-7; the D gene is possibly TRBD1 (6 bases). CDR3 length: 15 residues. CDR1 is SGHAT and CDR2 is FQNNGV in the germline V gene. Trimming took off 2 bases at V and 0 bases at J, with 11 bases between the two ends. The CDR3 nucleotides are TGTGCCAGCAGCTTAATAGAGGGGGACTCCTACGAGCAGTACTTC. Its protein is CASSLIEGDSYEQYF. Full variable domain (remainder filled in from reference TRBV11-2 and TRBJ2-7): EAGVAQSPRYKIIEKRQSVAFWCNPISGHATLYWYQQILGQGPKLLIQFQNNGVVDDSQLPKDRFSAERLKGVDSTLKIQPAKLEDSAVYLCASSLIEGDSYEQYFGPGTRLTVT.

This clonotype has more than one count but fewer than ten. The chain couples TRBV20-1 to TRBJ2-3; either TRBD1 or TRBD2 may fit D (5 bases each). V lost 2 bases and J lost 1, with 16 bases in between. Germline values: CDR1 DFQATT, CDR2 SNEGSKA (reference sequence). This CDR3 has 16 amino acids. CDR3 nucleotides: TGCAGTGCTAGAAATCGGCGGGTGGGGGGCACAGATACGCAGTATTTT. Translated, it gives CSARNRRVGGTDTQYF.

This chain links TRBV7-2 with TRBJ2-7; D uncertain. The CDR3 is 15 residues long. Trimming shortened V by 0 bases and J by 0 bases, and 9 bases separated the two germline ends. The germline CDR1 and CDR2 sequences are SGHTA and FQGNSA. CDR3 protein: CASSLAGSSSYEQYF. Here the CDR3 DNA reads TGTGCCAGCAGCTTAGCCGGGTCAAGCTCCTACGAGCAGTACTTC. The entire variable domain, with the rest obtained from reference TRBV7-2 and TRBJ2-7, is as follows: GAGVSQSPSNKVTEKGKDVELRCDPISGHTALYWYRQSLGQGLEFLIYFQGNSAPDKSGLPSDRFSAERTGGSVSTLTIQRTQQEDSAVYLCASSLAGSSSYEQYFGPGTRLTVT.

This chain joins TRBV18 and TRBJ1-1; D call uncertain. The germline V gene has CDR1 KGHSH and CDR2 LQKENI. V was clipped by 3 bases and J by 0 bases, with 8 bases between them. The CDR3 contains 14 residues. CDR3 sequence (DNA): TGTGCCAGCTCACCTTGGGAGCTGAACACTGAAGCTTTCTTT. Encoded protein: CASSPWELNTEAFF.

This clonotype came up a few times. Here the CDR3 reads CASSLTLRDPGDIQYF. The CDR3 nucleotides read TGCGCCAGCAGCTTGACGCTCCGGGATCCCGGCGACATTCAGTACTTC. The chain uses TRBV5-1 and TRBJ2-4, with D possibly TRBD2 on 5 matching bases. The V end was cut by 1 base, the J end by 8 bases, with 19 bases between. The germline V gene encodes CDR1 SGHRS and CDR2 YFSETQ. The CDR3 totals 16 residues.

A few counts support this clonotype. The V and J genes are TRBV4-1 and TRBJ2-5; D is ambiguous. Germline CDR1 and CDR2: MGHRA and YSYEKL. This CDR3 spans 14 amino acids. V dropped 0 bases and J dropped 4 bases, with 9 bases sitting between them. The CDR3 loop reads CASSQEPVTETQYF. Written as DNA, the CDR3 is TGCGCCAGCAGCCAAGAACCGGTCACAGAGACCCAGTACTTC.